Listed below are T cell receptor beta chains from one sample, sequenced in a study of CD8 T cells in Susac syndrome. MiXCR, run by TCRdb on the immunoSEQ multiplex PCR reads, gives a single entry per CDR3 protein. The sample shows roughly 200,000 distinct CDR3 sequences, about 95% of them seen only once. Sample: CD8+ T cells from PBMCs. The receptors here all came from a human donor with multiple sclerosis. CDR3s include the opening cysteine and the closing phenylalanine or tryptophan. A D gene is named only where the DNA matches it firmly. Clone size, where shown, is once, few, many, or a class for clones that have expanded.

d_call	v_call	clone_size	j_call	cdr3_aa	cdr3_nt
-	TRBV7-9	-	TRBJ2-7	CASSLGSREQYF	TGTGCCAGCAGCTTAGGGTCCAGGGAGCAGTACTTC
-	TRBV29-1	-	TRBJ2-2	CSVGTGELFF	TGCAGCGTCGGCACCGGGGAGCTTTTTTTT
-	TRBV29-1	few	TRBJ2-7	CSASGTENHHEQYF	TGCAGCGCCTCAGGGACGGAAAACCACCACGAGCAGTACTTC
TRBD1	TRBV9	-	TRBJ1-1	CASSVGTGGGQTEAFF	TGTGCCAGCAGCGTAGGGACAGGGGGCGGCCAAACTGAAGCTTTCTTT
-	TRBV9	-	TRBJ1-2	CASEDGTGYTF	TGTGCCAGCGAGGACGGGACAGGCTACACCTTC
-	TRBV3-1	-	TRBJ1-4	CASSQAADVVTNEKLFF	TGTGCCAGCAGCCAAGCAGCTGATGTAGTCACTAATGAAAAACTGTTTTTT
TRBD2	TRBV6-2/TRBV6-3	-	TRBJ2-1	CASSYMGLADEQFF	TGTGCCAGCAGTTATATGGGACTAGCGGATGAGCAGTTCTTC
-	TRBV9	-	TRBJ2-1	CASSGPDFIF	TGTGCCAGCAGCGGACCAGACTTTATCTTC
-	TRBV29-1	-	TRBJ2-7	CSVEVSGSSYEQYF	TGCAGCGTTGAAGTTTCGGGGAGCTCCTACGAGCAGTACTTC
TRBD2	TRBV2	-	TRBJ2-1	CASKSGTSGGNEQFF	TGTGCCAGCAAATCCGGGACTAGCGGGGGGAATGAGCAGTTCTTC
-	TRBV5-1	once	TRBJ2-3	CASSSLDYTDTQYF	TGCGCCAGCAGCTCCCTCGACTACACAGATACGCAGTATTTT
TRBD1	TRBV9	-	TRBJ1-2	CASSVDRGNYGYTF	TGTGCCAGCAGCGTAGACAGGGGGAACTATGGCTACACCTTC
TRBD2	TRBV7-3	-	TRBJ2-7	CASSLVRLAGVRGLEQYF	TGTGCCAGCAGCTTAGTTCGACTAGCGGGAGTAAGGGGTCTCGAGCAGTACTTC
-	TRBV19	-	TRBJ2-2	CASSMMGNTGELFF	TGTGCCAGTAGTATGATGGGGAACACCGGGGAGCTGTTTTTT
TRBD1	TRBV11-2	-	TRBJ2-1	CASSLGTGWSEQFF	TGTGCCAGCAGCTTAGGGACAGGGTGGTCTGAGCAGTTCTTC
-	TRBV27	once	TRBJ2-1	CAAAKGGVYNEQFF	TGTGCCGCGGCAAAGGGGGGCGTTTACAATGAGCAGTTCTTC
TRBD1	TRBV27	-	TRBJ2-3	CASGTGPTDTQYF	TGTGCCAGCGGGACAGGTCCTACAGATACGCAGTATTTT
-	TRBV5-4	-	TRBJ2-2	CASSLYGTGELFF	TGTGCCAGCAGCTTGTACGGGACCGGGGAGCTGTTTTTT
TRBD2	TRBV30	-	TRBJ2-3	CAWSAGGPDTQYF	TGTGCCTGGAGTGCGGGAGGGCCGGATACGCAGTATTTT
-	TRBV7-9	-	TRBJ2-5	CASSPIRVETQYF	TGTGCCAGCAGCCCGATCCGCGTCGAGACCCAGTACTTC
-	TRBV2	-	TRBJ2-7	CASSESRGSYEQYF	TGTGCCAGCAGTGAGTCCAGGGGCTCCTACGAGCAGTACTTC
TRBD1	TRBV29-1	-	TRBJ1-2	CSVEGTGPFFYTF	TGCAGCGTTGAAGGGACAGGGCCGTTCTTCTACACCTTC
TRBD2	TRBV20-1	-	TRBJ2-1	CSATLPTSGPRFYNEQFF	TGCAGTGCTACACTCCCGACTAGCGGGCCTCGCTTTTACAATGAGCAGTTCTTC
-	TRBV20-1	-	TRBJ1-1	CSAPHGGNGAFF	TGCAGTGCCCCTCACGGGGGGAATGGAGCTTTCTTT
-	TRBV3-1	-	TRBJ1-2	CASSQHRVDYGYTF	TGTGCCAGCAGCCAACACAGGGTTGACTATGGCTACACCTTC